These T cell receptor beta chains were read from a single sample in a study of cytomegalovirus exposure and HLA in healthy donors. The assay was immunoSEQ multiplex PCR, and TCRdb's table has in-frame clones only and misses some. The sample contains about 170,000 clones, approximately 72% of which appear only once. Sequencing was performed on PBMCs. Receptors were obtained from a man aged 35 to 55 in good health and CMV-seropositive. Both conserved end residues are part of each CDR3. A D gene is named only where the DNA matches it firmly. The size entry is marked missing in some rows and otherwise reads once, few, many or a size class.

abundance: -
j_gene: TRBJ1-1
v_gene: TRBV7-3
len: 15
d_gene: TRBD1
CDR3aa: CASSPRGGGNTEAFF
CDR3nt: TGTGCCAGCAGCCCCAGAGGGGGCGGGAACACTGAAGCTTTCTTT

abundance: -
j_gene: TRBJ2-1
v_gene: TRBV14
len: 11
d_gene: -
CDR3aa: CASRSVNEQFF
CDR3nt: TGTGCCAGCAGAAGCGTCAATGAGCAGTTCTTC

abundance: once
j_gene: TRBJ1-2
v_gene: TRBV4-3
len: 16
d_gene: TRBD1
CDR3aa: CASSPQGAATNYGYTF
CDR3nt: TGCGCCAGCAGCCCCCAGGGGGCGGCAACTAACTATGGCTACACCTTC

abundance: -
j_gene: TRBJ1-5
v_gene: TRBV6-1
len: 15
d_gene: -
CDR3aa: CASSEPLYSNQPQHF
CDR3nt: TGTGCCAGCAGTGAACCCCTTTATAGCAATCAGCCCCAGCATTTT

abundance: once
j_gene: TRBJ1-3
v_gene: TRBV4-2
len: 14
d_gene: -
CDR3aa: CASSQSGTGNTIYF
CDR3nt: TGTGCCAGCAGCCAGTCAGGGACTGGAAACACCATATATTTT

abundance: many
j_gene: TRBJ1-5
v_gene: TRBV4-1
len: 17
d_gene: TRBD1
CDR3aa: CASSPFGQAYSNQPQHF
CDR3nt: TGCGCCAGCAGCCCCTTCGGACAGGCATATAGCAATCAGCCCCAGCATTTT

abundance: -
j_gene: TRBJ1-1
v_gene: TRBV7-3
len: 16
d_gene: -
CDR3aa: CASSLAAGGLATEAFF
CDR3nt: TGTGCCAGCAGCTTAGCCGCGGGAGGCCTGGCCACTGAAGCTTTCTTT

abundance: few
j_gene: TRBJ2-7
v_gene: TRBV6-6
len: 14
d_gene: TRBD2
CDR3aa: CASSPLAGVDEQYF
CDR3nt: TGTGCCAGCAGTCCTCTAGCGGGGGTAGACGAGCAGTACTTC

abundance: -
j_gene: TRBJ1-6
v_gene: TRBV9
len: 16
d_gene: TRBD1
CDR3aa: CASSPTGDSYNSPLHF
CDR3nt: TGTGCCAGCAGCCCAACAGGGGACTCCTATAATTCACCCCTCCACTTT

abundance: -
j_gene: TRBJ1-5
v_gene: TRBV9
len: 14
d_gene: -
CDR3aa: CASSAYSSNQPQHF
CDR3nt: TGTGCCAGCAGCGCGTATTCTAGCAATCAGCCCCAGCATTTT

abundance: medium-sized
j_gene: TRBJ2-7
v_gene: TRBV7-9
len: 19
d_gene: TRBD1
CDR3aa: CASSPVEPGQRITSYEQYF
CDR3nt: TGTGCCAGCAGCCCAGTTGAACCGGGACAGCGTATTACCAGCTACGAGCAGTACTTC

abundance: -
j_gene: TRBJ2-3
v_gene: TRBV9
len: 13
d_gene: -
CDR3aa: CASSVGLADTQYF
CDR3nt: TGTGCCAGCAGCGTAGGACTAGCAGATACGCAGTATTTT

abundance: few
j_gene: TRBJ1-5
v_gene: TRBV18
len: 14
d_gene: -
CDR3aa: CASSPGERVKPQHF
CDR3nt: TGTGCCAGCTCACCAGGGGAGAGGGTAAAGCCCCAGCATTTT

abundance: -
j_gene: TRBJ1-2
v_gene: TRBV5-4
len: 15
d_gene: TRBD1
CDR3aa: CASSLSGQGGYGYTF
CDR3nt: TGTGCCAGCAGCTTAAGTGGACAGGGCGGCTATGGCTACACCTTC

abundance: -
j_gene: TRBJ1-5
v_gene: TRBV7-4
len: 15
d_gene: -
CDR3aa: CASSFSTDSNQPQHF
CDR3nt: TGTGCCAGCAGCTTTAGTACAGATAGCAATCAGCCCCAGCATTTT

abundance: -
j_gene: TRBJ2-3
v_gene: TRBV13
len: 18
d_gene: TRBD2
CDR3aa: CASSLGLPLAGRADTQYF
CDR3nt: TGTGCCAGCAGCTTAGGCCTCCCCCTAGCGGGGCGGGCAGATACGCAGTATTTT

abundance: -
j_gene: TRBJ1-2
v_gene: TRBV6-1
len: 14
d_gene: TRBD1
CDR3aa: CASSPGQGIYGYTF
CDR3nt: TGTGCCAGCAGTCCGGGACAGGGTATCTATGGCTACACCTTC

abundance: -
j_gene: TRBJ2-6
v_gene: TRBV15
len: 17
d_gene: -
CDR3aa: CATSRAQGKGGANVLTF
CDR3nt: TGTGCCACCAGCAGAGCCCAGGGTAAGGGCGGGGCCAACGTCCTGACTTTC

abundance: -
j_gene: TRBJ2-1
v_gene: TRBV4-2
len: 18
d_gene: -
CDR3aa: CASSQDRRSEALGGEQFF
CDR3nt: TGTGCCAGCAGCCAAGATCGGAGGAGTGAGGCGCTGGGGGGTGAGCAGTTCTTC

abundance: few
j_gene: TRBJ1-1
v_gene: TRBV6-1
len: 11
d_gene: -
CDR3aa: CASVGGRGAFF
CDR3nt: TGTGCCAGCGTGGGGGGTCGAGGGGCTTTCTTT

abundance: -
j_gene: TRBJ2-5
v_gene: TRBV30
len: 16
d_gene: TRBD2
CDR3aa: CAWSSGTSGGGETQYF
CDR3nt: TGTGCCTGGAGTTCCGGGACTAGCGGGGGTGGAGAGACCCAGTACTTC

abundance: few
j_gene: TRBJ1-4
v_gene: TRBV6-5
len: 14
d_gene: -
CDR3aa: CASSPSPRGEKLFF
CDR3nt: TGTGCCAGCAGCCCGAGCCCTAGAGGGGAAAAACTGTTTTTT

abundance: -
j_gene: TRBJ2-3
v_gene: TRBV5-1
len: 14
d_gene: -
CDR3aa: CASSLGGFTDTQYF
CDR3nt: TGCGCCAGCAGCTTGGGTGGCTTCACAGATACGCAGTATTTT

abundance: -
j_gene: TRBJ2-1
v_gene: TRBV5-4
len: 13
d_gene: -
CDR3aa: CASSPGQDNEQFF
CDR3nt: TGTGCCAGCAGCCCAGGGCAGGACAATGAGCAGTTCTTC

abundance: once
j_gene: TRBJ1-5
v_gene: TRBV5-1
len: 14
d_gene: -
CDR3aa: CASSLVGGSQPQHF
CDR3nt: TGCGCCAGCAGCTTGGTTGGGGGCAGTCAGCCCCAGCATTTT

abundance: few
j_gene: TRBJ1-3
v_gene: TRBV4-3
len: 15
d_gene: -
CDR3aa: CASSQDPFQGHTIYF
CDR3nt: TGCGCCAGCAGCCAAGATCCGTTTCAGGGGCACACCATATATTTT

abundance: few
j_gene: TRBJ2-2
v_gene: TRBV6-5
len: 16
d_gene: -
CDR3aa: CASSYSKFGDTGELFF
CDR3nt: TGTGCCAGCAGTTACTCGAAATTCGGGGACACCGGGGAGCTGTTTTTT

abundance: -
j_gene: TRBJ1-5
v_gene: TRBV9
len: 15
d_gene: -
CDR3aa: CASSVEGSSNQPQHF
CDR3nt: TGTGCCAGCAGCGTAGAAGGGAGTAGCAATCAGCCCCAGCATTTT